Presented here are 28 T cell receptor beta chains from one specimen sequenced in a study of post-analysis software for immune sequencing data. Each TCR beta cDNA library carried unique molecular identifiers. TCRdb analysed the PCR reads with MiXCR anew, one entry per CDR3 protein. This sample carries about 810,000 distinct CDR3 sequences, roughly half of them seen once, and the ten largest clones take roughly 4.4%. The antigens for these receptors are not known. Findings of the study overall: Patients had higher frequencies than controls of four to six TRBV segments, including TRBV5-6, TRBV5-1 and TRBV20-1.

Material: blood. Receptor source: a girl under 18 with multiple sclerosis.

The CDR3 region has the DNA TGTGCCAGCCGGAGTCTATTTGGGGCCAACGTCCTGACTTTC. It codes for CASRSLFGANVLTF. The chain carries TRBV19 and TRBJ2-6; no reliable D call. Germline assignment: CDR1 LNHDA and CDR2 SQIVND (reference sequence). The CDR3 spans 14 residues. Trimming shortened V by 9 bases and J by 3 bases, and 12 bases separated the two germline ends.

The rearrangement uses TRBV9 and TRBJ2-1; TRBD2 aligns across 8 bases. Losses at the gene ends were 0 bases for V and 5 bases for J; bases not matched to a gene: 7. CDR1 and CDR2 (germline): SGDLS, YYNGEE. The CDR3 length is 16 residues. The CDR3 DNA reads TGTGCCAGCAGCGTAGTCGGGGCGGGAGGTAACAATGAGCAGTTCTTC. Amino acid sequence: CASSVVGAGGNNEQFF.

The chain carries TRBV5-1 and TRBJ2-4, with TRBD1 matching over 9 bases. The CDR3 sequence is 14 residues long. CDR1 and CDR2 (germline): SGHRS, YFSETQ. Trimming took 6 bases from V and 6 from J; bases not matched to a gene: 7. CDR3 loop: CASKTGQGGNIQYF. As DNA, the CDR3 is TGCGCCAGCAAGACGGGACAGGGTGGAAACATTCAGTACTTC.

The gene calls are TRBV29-1 and TRBJ2-1; 10 nucleotides align to TRBD2. There are 14 residues in the CDR3. Germline V lookup: CDR1 SQVTM, CDR2 ANQGSEA. Unmatched junction bases numbered 6, after V lost 6 bases and J lost 4 bases. CDR3 amino acids: CSVVSGGVYNEQFF. CDR3 coding DNA: TGCAGCGTGGTGAGCGGGGGGGTTTACAATGAGCAGTTCTTC.

The chain carries TRBV20-1 and TRBJ2-1, with 9 bases fitting TRBD2. CDR1 DFQATT and CDR2 SNEGSKA come from the germline V gene (reference sequence). This CDR3 spans 15 amino acids. Trimming removed 0 bases from V and 4 bases from J; junction bases left unmatched: 4. CDR3 in DNA: TGCAGTGCTAGAGATGGCAGCGGGGGGTACAATGAGCAGTTCTTC. It translates to CSARDGSGGYNEQFF.

This clonotype turned up a few times. The chain has TRBV4-1 and TRBJ2-5; maybe TRBD2 (6 bases). Trimming removed 3 bases at V and 8 bases at J, with 25 bases between. CDR1 MGHRA and CDR2 YSYEKL come from the germline V gene. CDR3 length equals 17 residues. CDR3 bases: TGCGCCAGCAGCCACGTGGGATTCCGGGACGAGGGGACTACCCAGTACTTC. As protein: CASSHVGFRDEGTTQYF.

The rearrangement links TRBV29-1 to TRBJ2-7; possible D gene TRBD2, 5 bases. The V end lost 4 bases, the J end lost 2 bases, and 15 bases lay between the germline ends. The germline V gene has CDR1 SQVTM and CDR2 ANQGSEA. The CDR3 length is 14 residues. The CDR3 loop is CSVVVPGNTYEQYF. The CDR3 DNA is TGCAGCGTTGTTGTCCCCGGGAACACCTACGAGCAGTACTTC.

There are many counts of this clonotype. The J gene is TRBJ1-2, the V gene TRBV11-2; 8 bases are a match to TRBD1. With 4 bases clipped from V and 6 bases from J, the junction kept 7 bases outside the gene matches. Germline CDR1 is SGHAT and CDR2 is FQNNGV. The CDR3 covers 14 residues. The CDR3 DNA is TGTGCCAGCAGCTCCCGGGGGACAGGAAATGGCTACACCTTC. This gives the protein CASSSRGTGNGYTF. Filled out from reference TRBV11-2 and TRBJ1-2, the complete variable domain reads EAGVAQSPRYKIIEKRQSVAFWCNPISGHATLYWYQQILGQGPKLLIQFQNNGVVDDSQLPKDRFSAERLKGVDSTLKIQPAKLEDSAVYLCASSSRGTGNGYTFGSGTRLTVV.

About this clonotype itself: The junction departs from germline at one end; a sequencing error may be responsible. The CDR3 nucleotides are TGTGCCAGCAGTGAGCGGGAAATCACCCTAAATGAGCGGTTCTTC. Encoded protein: CASSEREITLNERFF. The rearrangement uses TRBV6-1 and TRBJ2-1, with D possibly TRBD2 on 6 matching bases. CDR3 length equals 15 residues. The germline V gene has CDR1 MNHNS and CDR2 SASEGT.

This clonotype has a handful of counts. V is TRBV6-1 and J is TRBJ2-1; tentative D call: TRBD2 (6 bases). The germline gives CDR1 MNHNS, CDR2 SASEGT. The CDR3 extends over 15 amino acids. V lost 1 base, J lost 4 bases, and 11 bases lay in between. CDR3 amino acids: CASSEEAGRYNEQFF. The CDR3 DNA reads as TGTGCCAGCAGTGAAGAGGCAGGGAGGTACAATGAGCAGTTCTTC.

The rearrangement uses TRBV12-3 or TRBV12-4 and TRBJ1-4; a possible D gene is TRBD1 (5 bases). Trimming took off 6 bases at V and 0 bases at J, with 11 bases between the two ends. The length of the CDR3 is 15 residues. The CDR3 nucleotides are TGTGCCAGCAGCCTCGGGGCCGCAACTAATGAAAAACTGTTTTTT. Protein sequence: CASSLGAATNEKLFF.

This chain connects TRBV20-1 to TRBJ2-7; weak D call: TRBD1 (5 bases). The V end was cut by 3 bases, the J end by 0 bases, with 12 bases between. In germline, CDR1 is DFQATT, CDR2 SNEGSKA (reference sequence). The CDR3 spans 14 residues. CDR3 nucleotide sequence: TGCAGTGCTAGGAACAGGATCAACTCCTACGAGCAGTACTTC. As protein: CSARNRINSYEQYF.

The chain employs TRBV29-1 and TRBJ2-3; 11 bases match TRBD2. This CDR3 contains 13 residues. Germline trimming cut 5 bases from V and 5 bases from J; bases unmatched to any gene: 3. Looked up from germline, CDR1 is SQVTM and CDR2 is ANQGSEA. This CDR3 is CSVSSGRQDTQYF. The CDR3 DNA reads TGCAGCGTTTCTAGCGGGAGGCAAGATACGCAGTATTTT.

On this clonotype: An end of the junction differs from the germline gene, which may be a read error. V is TRBV6-5 and J is TRBJ1-2; 10 bases fit TRBD1. Germline V CDR1 and CDR2: MNHEY, SVGAGI. CDR3 length equals 17 residues. For the CDR3, the DNA is TGTGTCAGCAGTTACGCCCAGACAGGGGGCTTTTACTATGGCTACACCTTC. Its translation: CVSSYAQTGGFYYGYTF.

CDR3: CSARKAADTQYF. CDR3 coding DNA: TGCAGTGCTAGGAAGGCTGCAGATACGCAGTATTTT. The chain couples TRBV20-1 to TRBJ2-3; no definite D call. The CDR3 has 12 amino acids. Trimming shortened V by 3 bases and J by 4 bases, and 8 bases separated the two germline ends. Germline V lookup: CDR1 DFQATT, CDR2 SNEGSKA (reference sequence).

This clonotype occurred once. The junction departs from the called germline gene at one end, perhaps through a read error. The V and J genes are TRBV29-1 and TRBJ2-6, with D maybe TRBD1 (6 bases). The CDR3 contains 18 residues. In germline, CDR1 is SQVTM, CDR2 ANQGSEA. The CDR3 reads CSVTDRHSGSSGANVPTF. The CDR3 nucleotides are TGCAGCGTTACCGACAGGCACTCGGGGAGCTCTGGGGCCAACGTCCCGACTTTC. The full variable domain, completed using reference TRBV29-1 and TRBJ2-6, is SAVISQKPSRDICQRGTSLTIQCQVDSQVTMMFWYRQQPGQSLTLIATANQGSEATYESGFVIDKFPISRPNLTFSTLTVSNMSPEDSSIYLCSVTDRHSGSSGANVPTFGAGSRLTVL.

The rearrangement links TRBV4-2 to TRBJ2-7; weak D call: TRBD2 (6 bases). The CDR3 sequence is 15 residues long. Per germline, CDR1 LGHNA and CDR2 YNFKEQ. Trimming took 0 bases from V and 5 from J, leaving 14 bases between them. The CDR3: CASSQEGRDLNEQYF. The CDR3 DNA sequence: TGTGCCAGCAGCCAAGAGGGGCGGGATCTGAACGAGCAGTACTTC.

The J gene is TRBJ2-5, the V gene TRBV6-5; D may be TRBD2 (6 bases). Germline lookup yields CDR1 MNHEY and CDR2 SVGAGI. Trimming cost V 6 bases and J 5 bases, with 16 bases left between them. CDR3 length: 14 amino acids. In DNA, the CDR3 is TGTGCCAGCAGCCAGGGTAGCGGACGGGAGACCCAGTACTTC. It codes for CASSQGSGRETQYF.

This clonotype was seen a few times. The chain combines TRBV20-1 with TRBJ2-1; TRBD1 matches at 7 bases. V shed 2 bases, J shed 10 bases, and the junction held 11 bases outside the gene matches. Germline assignment: CDR1 DFQATT and CDR2 SNEGSKA (reference sequence). This CDR3 region has 14 residues. The CDR3 DNA sequence: TGCAGTGCTAGACGGGACAGCCTTAGAGGCGAGCAGTTCTTC. This encodes CSARRDSLRGEQFF.

In its sample, this clonotype was seen a few times. The chain has TRBV29-1 and TRBJ1-2; 9 positions agree with TRBD1. The length of the CDR3 is 12 residues. With V trimmed by 7 bases and J by 4 bases, 4 bases remained unmatched. CDR1 is SQVTM, CDR2 ANQGSEA, per germline. The CDR3 is CSALQGAYGYTF. The DNA of the CDR3 is TGCAGCGCTTTACAGGGGGCCTATGGCTACACCTTC.

Written as DNA, the CDR3 is TGTGCCAGCAGCCGGACCGGGGGGGGCCTTACCGCCGGCTACACCTTC. Translating gives CASSRTGGGLTAGYTF. The genes are TRBV5-5 and TRBJ1-2; D possibly corresponds to TRBD1 (6 bases). Looked up from germline, CDR1 is SGHKS and CDR2 is YYEKEE (reference sequence). The CDR3 spans 16 residues. Trimming cost V 4 bases and J 8 bases, with 24 bases left between them.

V is TRBV5-1 and J is TRBJ2-5, with D perhaps matching TRBD2 (5 bases). The CDR3 is 14 amino acids. Germline V gene data show CDR1 as SGHRS and CDR2 as YFSETQ. Trimming took off 1 base at V and 3 bases at J, with 10 bases between the two ends. The CDR3 sequence: CASSLRGLEETQYF. The DNA for the CDR3 is TGCGCCAGCAGCTTGAGAGGGTTAGAAGAGACCCAGTACTTC.

The rearrangement uses TRBV2 and TRBJ2-7; 9 bases match TRBD2. The V segment lost 7 bases and the J segment 3 bases; nucleotides outside the gene matches: 10. The CDR3 spans 15 residues. Germline V gives CDR1 SNHLY, CDR2 FYNNEI. The CDR3 DNA is TGTGCCAGCACTACTCAAGGGACTAGCAGCTACGAGCAGTACTTC. Encoded protein: CASTTQGTSSYEQYF.

V and J are TRBV10-3 and TRBJ2-5; possibly TRBD2 for D (7 bases). This CDR3 is 15 amino acids long. V was trimmed by 8 bases and J by 4 bases, leaving 20 bases between them. Per the germline V gene, CDR1 is ENHRY and CDR2 is SYGVKD. The CDR3 DNA is TGTGCCATCTCGGCCCGGGGGGCCATACGAGAGACCCAGTACTTC. Translation gives CAISARGAIRETQYF.

This clonotype showed up just a few times. CDR3: CSARPSGTEAFF. CDR3 DNA sequence: TGCAGTGCTAGACCCTCGGGCACTGAAGCTTTCTTT. This sequence joins TRBV20-1 and TRBJ1-1; unclear D gene. The CDR3 length is 12 residues. CDR1 and CDR2 (germline): DFQATT, SNEGSKA (reference sequence). Trimming removed 2 bases from V and 4 bases from J, with 8 bases in between.

This clonotype has just a few counts. The chain uses TRBV5-1 and TRBJ2-3, with a weak D call TRBD2 (6 bases). Trimming left V 6 bases short and J 4 bases short, with 21 bases between. The CDR3 spans 16 residues. Germline CDR1 is SGHRS and CDR2 is YFSETQ. CDR3: CASKVDGRGRPDTQYF. Written as DNA, the CDR3 is TGCGCCAGCAAGGTCGACGGGAGAGGTCGGCCAGATACGCAGTATTTT.

This chain connects TRBV3-1 to TRBJ2-2; D unclear. Trimming pared 4 bases from V and 5 bases from J, leaving 8 bases between. The V gene's germline CDR1 is LGHDT and CDR2 YNNKEL (reference sequence). The CDR3 sequence is 13 residues long. For the CDR3, the DNA is TGTGCCAGCAGCCCGTCGACTACCGGGGAGCTGTTTTTT. Amino acids: CASSPSTTGELFF.

The rearrangement joins TRBV20-1 to TRBJ2-5; TRBD1 matches 9 bases. Germline-derived CDR1 and CDR2 are DFQATT and SNEGSKA (reference sequence). Germline trimming cut 2 bases from V and 1 base from J; bases unmatched to any gene: 11. The CDR3 has 17 residues. Here the CDR3 DNA reads TGCAGTGCTAGAAAACCCGGGACAGGGAAGCCCCAAGAGACCCAGTACTTC. Protein sequence: CSARKPGTGKPQETQYF.